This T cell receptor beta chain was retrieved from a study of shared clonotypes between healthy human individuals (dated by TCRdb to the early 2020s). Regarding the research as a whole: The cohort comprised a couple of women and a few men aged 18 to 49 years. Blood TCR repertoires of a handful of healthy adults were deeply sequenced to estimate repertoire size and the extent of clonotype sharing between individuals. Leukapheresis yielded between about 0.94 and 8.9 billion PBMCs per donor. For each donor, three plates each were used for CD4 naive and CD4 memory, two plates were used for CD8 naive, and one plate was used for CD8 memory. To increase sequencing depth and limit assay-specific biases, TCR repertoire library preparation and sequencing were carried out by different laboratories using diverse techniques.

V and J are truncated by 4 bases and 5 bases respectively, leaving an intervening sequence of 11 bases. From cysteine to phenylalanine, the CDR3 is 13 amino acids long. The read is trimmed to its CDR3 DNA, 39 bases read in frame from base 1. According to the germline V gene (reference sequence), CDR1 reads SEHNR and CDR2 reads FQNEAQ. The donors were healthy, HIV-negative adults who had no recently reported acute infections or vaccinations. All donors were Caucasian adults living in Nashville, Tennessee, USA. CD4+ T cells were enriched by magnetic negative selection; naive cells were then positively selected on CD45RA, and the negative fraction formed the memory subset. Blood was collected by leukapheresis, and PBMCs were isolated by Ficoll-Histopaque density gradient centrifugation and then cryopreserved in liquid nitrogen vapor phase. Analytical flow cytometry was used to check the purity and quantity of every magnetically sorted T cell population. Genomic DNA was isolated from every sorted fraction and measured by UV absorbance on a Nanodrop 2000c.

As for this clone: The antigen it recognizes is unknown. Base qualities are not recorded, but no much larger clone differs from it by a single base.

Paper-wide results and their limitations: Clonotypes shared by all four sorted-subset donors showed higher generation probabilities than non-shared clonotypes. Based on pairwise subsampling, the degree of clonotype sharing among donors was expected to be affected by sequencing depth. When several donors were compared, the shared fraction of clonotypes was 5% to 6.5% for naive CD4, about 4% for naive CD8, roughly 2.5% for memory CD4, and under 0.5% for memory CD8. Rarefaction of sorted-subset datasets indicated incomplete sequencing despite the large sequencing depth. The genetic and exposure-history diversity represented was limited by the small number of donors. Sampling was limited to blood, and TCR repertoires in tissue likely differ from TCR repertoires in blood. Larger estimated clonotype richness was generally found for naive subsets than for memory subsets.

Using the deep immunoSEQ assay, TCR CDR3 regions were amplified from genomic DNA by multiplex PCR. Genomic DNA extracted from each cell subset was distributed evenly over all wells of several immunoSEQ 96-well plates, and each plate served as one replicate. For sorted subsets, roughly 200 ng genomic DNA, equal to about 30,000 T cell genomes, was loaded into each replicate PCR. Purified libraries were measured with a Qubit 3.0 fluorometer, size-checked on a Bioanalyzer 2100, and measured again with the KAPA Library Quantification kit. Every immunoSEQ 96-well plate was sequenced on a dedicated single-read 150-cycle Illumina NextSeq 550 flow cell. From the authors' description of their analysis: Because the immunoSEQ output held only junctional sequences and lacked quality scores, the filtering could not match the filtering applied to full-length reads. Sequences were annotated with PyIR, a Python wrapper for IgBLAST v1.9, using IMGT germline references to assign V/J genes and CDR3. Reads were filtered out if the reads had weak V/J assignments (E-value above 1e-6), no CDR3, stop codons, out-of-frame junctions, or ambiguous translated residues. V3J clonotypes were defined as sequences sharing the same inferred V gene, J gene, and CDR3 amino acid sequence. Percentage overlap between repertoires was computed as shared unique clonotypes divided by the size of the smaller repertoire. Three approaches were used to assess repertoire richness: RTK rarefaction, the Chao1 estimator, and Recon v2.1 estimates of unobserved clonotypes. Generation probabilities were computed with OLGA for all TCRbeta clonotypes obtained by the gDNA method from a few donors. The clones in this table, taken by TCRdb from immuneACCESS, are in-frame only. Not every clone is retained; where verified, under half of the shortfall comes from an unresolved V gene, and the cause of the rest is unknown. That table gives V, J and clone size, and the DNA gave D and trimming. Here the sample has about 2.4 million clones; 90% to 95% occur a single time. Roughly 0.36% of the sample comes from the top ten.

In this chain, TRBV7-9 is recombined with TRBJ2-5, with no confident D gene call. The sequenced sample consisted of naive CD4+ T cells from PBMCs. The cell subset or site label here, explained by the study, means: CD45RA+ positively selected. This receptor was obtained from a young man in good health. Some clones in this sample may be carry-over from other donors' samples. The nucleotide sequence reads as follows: TGTGCCAGCAGCTCTTGGGCCGCGGAGACCCAGTACTTC. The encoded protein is CASSSWAAETQYF.